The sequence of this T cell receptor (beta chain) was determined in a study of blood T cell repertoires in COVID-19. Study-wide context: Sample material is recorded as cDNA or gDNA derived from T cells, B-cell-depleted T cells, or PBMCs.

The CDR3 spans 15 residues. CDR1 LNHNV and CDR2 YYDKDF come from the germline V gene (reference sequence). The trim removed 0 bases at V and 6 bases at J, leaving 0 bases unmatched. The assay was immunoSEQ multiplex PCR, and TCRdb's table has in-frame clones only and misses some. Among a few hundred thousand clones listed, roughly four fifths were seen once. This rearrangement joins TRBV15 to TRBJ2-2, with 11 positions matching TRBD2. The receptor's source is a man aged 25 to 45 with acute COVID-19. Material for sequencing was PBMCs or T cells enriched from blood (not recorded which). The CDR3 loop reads CATSRDSGGAGELFF. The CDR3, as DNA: TGTGCCACCAGCAGAGATAGCGGGGGGGCCGGGGAGCTGTTTTTT.